This T cell receptor (beta chain) was retrieved from a study of cytomegalovirus exposure and HLA in healthy donors. This clone was seen a handful of times. PCR was performed using 60 Vbeta and 13 Jbeta primers. Assay: immunoSEQ multiplex PCR; the TCRdb copy retains only in-frame clones and omits some. The data show fewer than 200,000 clones, about three quarters seen once. The CDR3 loop spans 14 amino acids. The V gene's germline CDR1 is SEHNR and CDR2 FQNEAQ (reference sequence). The V gene lost 2 bases and the J gene lost 4 bases, with 9 bases spanning the gap. The specimen was PBMCs. The source of this sequence is a female donor in good health and CMV-seronegative. This rearrangement joins TRBV7-9 to TRBJ1-5; D unclear. The CDR3: CASSLNPGNQPQHF. The CDR3 DNA follows: TGTGCCAGCAGCTTAAATCCCGGGAATCAGCCCCAGCATTTT.